The rows below give T cell receptor beta chains drawn from one sample of a study of blood T cell repertoires in COVID-19. Sequenced by immunoSEQ multiplex PCR; TCRdb stores in-frame clones only, minus some. The sample has 350,000 or so clones, 88% seen once. Sequencing was performed on peripheral blood. The source is a woman aged 30 to 39 with COVID-19, enrolled during active disease. Each CDR3 is given with its conserved first and last residue. The D gene is left open where the match is weak. Part of the rows lack a size; the others show once, few, many or a class for expanded clones.

j_call,cdr3_length,d_call,v_call,clone_size,cdr3_nt,cdr3_aa
TRBJ2-5,15,TRBD1,TRBV5-1,.,TGCGCCAGCTTTAATCCCGGGACAGGGGAAGAGACCCAGTACTTC,CASFNPGTGEETQYF
TRBJ1-1,13,.,TRBV12-3/TRBV12-4,once,TGTGCCAGCAGTTTGAAGGGGTACACTGAAGCTTTCTTT,CASSLKGYTEAFF
TRBJ2-1,13,.,TRBV7-9,once,TGTGCCAGCAGCCCGGACACTATCAATGAGCAGTTCTTC,CASSPDTINEQFF
TRBJ1-5,15,.,TRBV28,once,TGTGCCAGCAGTTTAGCCGGGTCTGGCAATCAGCCCCAGCATTTT,CASSLAGSGNQPQHF
TRBJ2-1,15,TRBD1,TRBV28,few,TGTGCCAGCACCTCACCGGGACAGAATCACAATGAGCAGTTCTTC,CASTSPGQNHNEQFF
TRBJ2-2,14,.,TRBV6-6,.,TGTGCCAGCAGCCCGACAGGGAACACCGGGGAGCTGTTTTTT,CASSPTGNTGELFF
TRBJ1-2,14,.,TRBV11-3,few,TGTGCCAGCAGCCCCGGGGGGACTCAATATGGCTACACCTTC,CASSPGGTQYGYTF
TRBJ1-5,15,.,TRBV19,.,TGTGCCAGTAGTTCCTCCTTCTATAGCAATCAGCCCCAGCATTTT,CASSSSFYSNQPQHF
TRBJ2-5,14,.,TRBV2,.,TGTGCCAGCAGTGACAGAGGGAGAGAAGAGACCCAGTACTTC,CASSDRGREETQYF
TRBJ1-5,14,.,TRBV9,.,TGTGCCAGCAGCGTAGGGGCATCACATCAGCCCCAGCATTTT,CASSVGASHQPQHF
TRBJ2-2,16,.,TRBV27,.,TGTGCCAGCAGTTTATCTCCAGGGAAAAGGGTCGGGGAGCTGTTTTTT,CASSLSPGKRVGELFF
TRBJ2-1,15,TRBD2,TRBV19,once,TGTGCCAGTAGTATTGGTGGGGGGGATCACAATGAGCAGTTCTTC,CASSIGGGDHNEQFF
TRBJ1-6,13,TRBD1,TRBV12-3/TRBV12-4,once,TGTGCCAGCTACCGGGACAGTAATTCACCCCTCCACTTT,CASYRDSNSPLHF
TRBJ1-4,15,TRBD1,TRBV9,.,TGTGCCAGCACCCCCGGGACAGGGGTAGGGGAAAAACTGTTTTTT,CASTPGTGVGEKLFF
TRBJ1-1,13,.,TRBV3-1/TRBV3-2,.,TGTGCCAGCAGCCAACGAGGGGGAACTGAAGCTTTCTTT,CASSQRGGTEAFF
TRBJ1-2,12,.,TRBV7-9,.,TGTGCCAGCAGCTTACAGGGCGATGGCTACACCTTC,CASSLQGDGYTF
TRBJ2-4,15,.,TRBV23-1,few,TGCGCCAGCAGAGGGACAACCGTGGCCAAAAACATTCAGTACTTC,CASRGTTVAKNIQYF
TRBJ1-5,14,.,TRBV28,.,TGTGCCAGCAGTTTAATCAGGGTAGGACAGCCCCAGCATTTT,CASSLIRVGQPQHF
TRBJ2-5,13,.,TRBV2,.,TGTGCCAGCAGTGCTCAGGGTATCGAGACCCAGTACTTC,CASSAQGIETQYF
TRBJ1-4,16,TRBD1,TRBV7-2,.,TGTGCCAGCAGCCCCCAGCCAGGGGGGACTAATGAAAAACTGTTTTTT,CASSPQPGGTNEKLFF
TRBJ1-5,14,.,TRBV30,.,TGTGCCTGGACCCGGGGAGGGCGCGATCAGCCCCAGCATTTT,CAWTRGGRDQPQHF
TRBJ2-4,15,TRBD1,TRBV24-1,.,TGTGCCACCAGTAACGGACAGGGGGTTGGAAACATTCAGTACTTC,CATSNGQGVGNIQYF
TRBJ1-3,14,.,TRBV13,.,TGTGCCAGCAGCCGTACATTACCCGGAAACACCATATATTTT,CASSRTLPGNTIYF
TRBJ1-3,15,.,TRBV3-1/TRBV3-2,.,TGTGCCAGCAGCCAGAGGCAATACTCTGGAAACACCATATATTTT,CASSQRQYSGNTIYF
TRBJ1-1,16,.,TRBV6-6,.,TGTGCCAGCAGACCTCACGTTTCAGGGCCGGGCACTGAAGCTTTCTTT,CASRPHVSGPGTEAFF
TRBJ1-1,12,.,TRBV6-1,.,TGTGCCAGCAGTCTCATTGGAGGTGAAGCTTTCTTT,CASSLIGGEAFF
TRBJ2-2,11,.,TRBV30,.,TGTGCCTGGGGGGCGGTCGGGGAGCTGTTTTTT,CAWGAVGELFF
TRBJ2-7,16,.,TRBV6-2/TRBV6-3,.,TGTGCCAGCAGTTCCCTCGAGGGCAGGAGCCCCTACGAGCAGTACTTC,CASSSLEGRSPYEQYF
TRBJ2-5,14,TRBD1,TRBV7-7,.,TGTGCCAGCAGCTTGGACAGGGGGCTAGAGACCCAGTACTTC,CASSLDRGLETQYF
TRBJ1-1,16,.,TRBV4-3,.,TGCGCCAGCAGCCATCGCGGGGGGGTTATGAACACTGAAGCTTTCTTT,CASSHRGGVMNTEAFF
TRBJ1-1,12,.,TRBV7-9,.,TGTGCCAGCAGCGGTGGGGCAGGGAAGGCTTTCTTT,CASSGGAGKAFF
TRBJ2-6,13,.,TRBV9,.,TGTGCCAGCGGAGTGACCGGGGCCAACGTCCTGACTTTC,CASGVTGANVLTF
TRBJ1-5,13,.,TRBV7-2,.,TGTGCCAGCAGCAGGGGGAGCAATCAGCCCCAGCATTTT,CASSRGSNQPQHF
TRBJ2-2,14,.,TRBV5-6,.,TGTGCCAGCAGCTTGTGGAGGTTCACCGGGGAGCTGTTTTTT,CASSLWRFTGELFF
TRBJ1-2,14,.,TRBV3-1/TRBV3-2,.,TGTGCCAGCAGCTTATCCCACACGGGTTCAGGGCACACCTTC,CASSLSHTGSGHTF
TRBJ2-1,19,.,TRBV18,.,TGTGCCAGCTCGTCCTCCGCGATTTCGGGGAGGAGCTCCTACAATGAGCAGTTCTTC,CASSSSAISGRSSYNEQFF
TRBJ1-2,15,.,TRBV14,.,TGTGCCAGCAGCCAAGTAACCGGGAGCAGCTATGGCTACACCTTC,CASSQVTGSSYGYTF
TRBJ1-5,15,TRBD1,TRBV19,once,TGTGCCAGTAGTATTGACAGGGGTGACAATCAGCCCCAGCATTTT,CASSIDRGDNQPQHF
TRBJ1-1,13,.,TRBV12-3/TRBV12-4,.,TGTGCCAGCAGTTTTGGGGGGAGGCTAGTAGCTTTCTTT,CASSFGGRLVAFF
TRBJ1-5,15,.,TRBV19,.,TGTGCCAGTAGTTTTTCGATACAGGGCAATCAGCCCCAGCATTTT,CASSFSIQGNQPQHF